Included here is one T cell receptor (beta chain) sequence, with context. Its cognate antigen is unknown. CDR3 length: 15 amino acids. Germline V lookup: CDR1 MNHNS, CDR2 SASEGT. The V end lost 0 bases, the J end lost 3 bases, and 12 bases lay between the germline ends. Libraries were prepared by immunoSEQ multiplex PCR; TCRdb keeps only in-frame clonotypes and omits some of them. Of some 35,000 clones in the sample, 70% to 85% were seen once. The sample belongs to a study of OX40 agonist ivuxolimab in advanced cancers. Study details: The study treated patients with ivuxolimab, an agonistic anti-OX40 (CD134) antibody. General study results and limits: Expanded clones belonging to CD8+ T cells outnumbered, on average, those of CD4+.

The chain carries TRBV6-1 and TRBJ2-7; D assignment may be TRBD1 or TRBD2 (5 bases each). This material consisted of CD4+ or CD8+ T cells sorted from blood, taken in a trial of the OX40 agonist ivuxolimab. The sequence was obtained from an adult with an advanced solid tumor such as melanoma, head and neck, liver or kidney cancer. Here the CDR3 reads CASSEAPGPYYEQYF. The CDR3 DNA sequence: TGTGCCAGCAGTGAAGCGCCGGGACCCTACTACGAGCAGTACTTC.